This T cell receptor beta chain was captured by sequencing in a study of cytomegalovirus exposure and HLA in healthy donors. The wider study: Most donors, less than 85% of several hundred genotyped, fell in the Caucasian-associated ancestry cluster. Study-wide findings and caveats: Analysis performed later showed TCR beta chains linked to HLA being more clonally expanded than equally common others. There were some V segments, including TRBV6-2 and TRBV6-3, excluded as indistinguishable.

PCR involved 60 Vbeta and 13 Jbeta primers. TCRdb's table, derived via immunoSEQ multiplex PCR, lists solely in-frame clones and lacks some. The sample contains about 270,000 clones, roughly two thirds of which appear only once. Trimming left V 4 bases short and J 4 bases short, with 12 bases between. CDR1 and CDR2 from the germline V gene are SGHKS and YYEKEE (reference sequence). This CDR3 has 15 residues. As to this clone: The antigen remains undetermined.

Sequenced input: PBMCs. V is TRBV5-5 and J is TRBJ2-6; D uncertain. The clonotype comes from a female donor in good health and CMV-seronegative. Here the CDR3 reads CASSHGWRGANVLTF. CDR3 nucleotide sequence: TGTGCCAGCAGCCACGGTTGGCGGGGGGCCAACGTCCTGACTTTC.